The 19 T cell receptor beta chains below come from one sample, sequenced in a study of naive and memory T cell subsets (dated by TCRdb to about 2017). The study described a robust, sensitive protocol for amplifying, sequencing and analyzing TCRs, using 3' ligation of a UMI-containing oligonucleotide to TCR cDNA. The library was built by means of UMI-ligation and nested PCR. Instrument used: Illumina MiSeq. The ligated cDNA was amplified in four rounds of PCR with nested alpha and beta constant region primers together with the SP2 primer. TCRdb reprocessing: public reads trimmed at Q25 with fastp, clones called with MiXCR, in-frame beta chains kept. Every entry covers one CDR3 protein and lists the most common genes and DNA from its rows. The sample table lists about 25,000 distinct CDR3 sequences, around 5% of them with a count of one. The top ten clonotypes cover 6% to 9.5% of the sample. What was sequenced was blood. Receptors originate from an adult in good health.

With regard to this clonotype: A much larger clone is a single base away; this may be a read error. This rearrangement joins TRBV4-2 to TRBJ2-2; D ambiguous. The CDR3 runs 14 residues. Germline CDR1 LGHNA, CDR2 YNFKEQ. CDR3 in DNA: TGTACCAGCAGAGAGTACCGGGACACCGGGGAGCTGTTTTTT. Translated: CTSREYRDTGELFF.

Many counts were recorded for this clonotype. J is TRBJ1-5 and V is TRBV30, with D possibly matching TRBD1 (6 bases). Germline CDR1 is GTSNPN and CDR2 is SVGIG (reference sequence). V shed 1 base and J shed 6 bases, with 16 bases lying between them. CDR3 length: 15 amino acids. DNA for the CDR3: TGTGCCTGGAGTGACACAGGGTTTGGGTTTCAGCCCCAGCATTTT. Its protein is CAWSDTGFGFQPQHF.

This clonotype was recorded at least ten times. The rearrangement uses TRBV12-3 or TRBV12-4 and TRBJ2-4, with D possibly TRBD1 on 6 matching bases. Trimming shortened V by 1 base and J by 1 base, and 11 bases separated the two germline ends. The CDR3 totals 16 residues. As DNA, the CDR3 is TGTGCCAGCAGTTTAGAGACAGGCGTGGCCAAAAACATTCAGTACTTC. It encodes CASSLETGVAKNIQYF.

In its sample, this clonotype ranks as medium-sized. The chain recombines TRBV7-2 with TRBJ2-5; possibly TRBD1 or TRBD2 for D (5 bases each). V was clipped by 3 bases and J by 1 base, with 18 bases between them. Per the germline V gene, CDR1 is SGHTA and CDR2 is FQGNSA. The CDR3 has 17 amino acids. The CDR3 nucleotides are TGTGCCAGCAGCTTTTGGAGTTCTGGGACGGCCCAAGAGACCCAGTACTTC. Translation: CASSFWSSGTAQETQYF.

This clonotype occurred many times. This chain connects TRBV6-1 to TRBJ2-1; D unresolved. CDR1 and CDR2 (germline): MNHNS, SASEGT. V lost 2 bases, J lost 4 bases, and 9 bases lay in between. The CDR3 is 14 residues long. The DNA for the CDR3 is TGTGCCAGCAGTGAATATTCATCTTACAATGAGCAGTTCTTC. Its translation is CASSEYSSYNEQFF.

A remark on this clonotype: One end of the junction varies from germline; a read error may be responsible. V usage is TRBV4-3 and J usage is TRBJ1-2, with D tentatively TRBD1 (6 bases). Germline CDR1 is LGHNA and CDR2 is YSLEER. There are 15 residues in the CDR3. CDR3 DNA: TGCGCCAGCAGCCCTGACAGGAGGGAAAGAGATGGCGACACCTTC. This codes for CASSPDRRERDGDTF.

This clonotype was seen ten or more times. This sequence joins TRBV29-1 and TRBJ1-2; D may be TRBD1 (5 bases). The V and J ends lost 1 base and 4 bases respectively, with 13 bases between them. Per germline, CDR1 SQVTM and CDR2 ANQGSEA. CDR3 size: 14 residues. The CDR3: CSVEGSTGGYGYTF. CDR3 nucleotide sequence: TGCAGCGTTGAAGGGTCCACCGGGGGCTATGGCTACACCTTC.

Judged by abundance, this clonotype is medium-sized (0.01 to 0.1%). A junction boundary mismatches the germline segment, possibly from a read error. This chain uses TRBV4-3 with TRBJ1-1; D call uncertain. The CDR3 spans 12 residues. Germline V gene sequence: CDR1 LGHNA, CDR2 YSLEER. The CDR3 reads CASSQSSGLRSF. CDR3 coding DNA: TGCGCCAGCAGCCAATCGTCGGGCCTCCGATCCTTT.

This clonotype was observed at least ten times. The gene calls are TRBV20-1 and TRBJ1-5; the match to TRBD1 covers 10 bases. CDR3 size: 17 residues. Germline V lookup: CDR1 DFQATT, CDR2 SNEGSKA (reference sequence). Trimming at V came to 0 bases and at J to 0 bases, leaving 5 bases not matched to a gene. The CDR3 loop is CSARELGTGDSNQPQHF. CDR3 coding DNA: TGCAGTGCTAGAGAGCTCGGGACAGGGGATAGCAATCAGCCCCAGCATTTT.

This clonotype was seen repeatedly, ten times or more. This chain joins TRBV10-2 and TRBJ2-2; 8 nucleotides match TRBD1. Germline V gene data show CDR1 as WSHSY and CDR2 as SAAADI. J gave up 5 bases and V 5 bases, and 10 bases lay outside the gene matches. The CDR3 spans 16 residues. CDR3 nucleotides: TGCGCCAGCAGTCAAAGCAGGGGGCGCGGAACCGGGGAGCTGTTTTTT. Translation gives CASSQSRGRGTGELFF.

This clonotype showed up many times. The genes are TRBV7-2 and TRBJ1-1, with TRBD1 identical over 7 bases. Germline V gene lookup returns CDR1 SGHTA and CDR2 FQGNSA. The CDR3 runs to 16 residues. V was pared by 1 base and J by 5 bases, with 10 bases of the junction left unmatched. DNA for the CDR3: TGTGCCAGCAGCTTAGGGGGGACAGTCAAGAAGACTGAAGCTTTCTTT. It encodes CASSLGGTVKKTEAFF.

This clonotype was detected many times. J is TRBJ2-7 and V is TRBV20-1; the match to TRBD2 covers 8 bases. CDR1 and CDR2 from the germline V gene are DFQATT and SNEGSKA (reference sequence). After removal of 3 bases from V and 2 bases from J, the junction contained 3 bases not matched to a gene. CDR3 size: 13 residues. The CDR3 DNA follows: TGCAGTGCTAGCCGGGAGGGCCCCTACGAGCAGTACTTC. Protein sequence: CSASREGPYEQYF.

Notes on this clonotype: A read error may be the cause here, since a much bigger clone is one base away. V gene TRBV25-1 combines with J gene TRBJ2-7; either TRBD1 or TRBD2 may supply D (5 bases each). Germline CDR1 is MGHDK and CDR2 is SYGVNS. The CDR3 extends over 13 amino acids. The V end was cut by 5 bases, the J end by 6 bases, with 14 bases between. The DNA for the CDR3 is TGTGCCAGCAGTAGGACTTGGGGCTCCGAGCAGTACTTC. This sequence encodes CASSRTWGSEQYF.

About this clonotype: A read error is possible here, since a much larger clone lies one base away. This rearrangement joins TRBV25-1 to TRBJ2-7; unclear D gene. Per germline, CDR1 MGHDK and CDR2 SYGVNS. The CDR3 runs 10 residues. Trimming removed 8 bases from V and 7 bases from J, with 9 bases in between. CDR3 nucleotides: TGTGCCAGCGAATTGGGGGAGCAGTACTTC. This encodes CASELGEQYF.

The chain has TRBV30 and TRBJ2-3; tentatively, D is TRBD2 (5 bases). Deletions cut 0 bases from V and 5 bases from J, with 15 bases between. The CDR3 has 15 residues. Germline V gene lookup returns CDR1 GTSNPN and CDR2 SVGIG (reference sequence). CDR3 sequence reads: CAWSVSAVLRDTQYF. The CDR3 region has the DNA TGTGCCTGGAGTGTATCAGCGGTACTTAGAGATACGCAGTATTTT.

This clonotype was seen ten or more times. V gene TRBV20-1 combines with J gene TRBJ2-2; TRBD2 is a possible D gene (6 bases). V gave up 7 bases and J gave up 0 bases, with 15 bases separating them. Germline CDR1 is DFQATT and CDR2 is SNEGSKA (reference sequence). The CDR3 loop spans 15 amino acids. CDR3 region: CSVEGSVANTGELFF. The CDR3 region has the DNA TGCAGTGTGGAGGGGTCCGTAGCGAACACCGGGGAGCTGTTTTTT.

This clonotype appeared many times. This chain connects TRBV7-2 to TRBJ2-1; D unresolved. This CDR3 has 14 amino acids. Trimming left V 3 bases short and J 5 bases short, with 11 bases between. Germline CDR1 reads SGHTA; CDR2 reads FQGNSA. The CDR3 is CASSFVGTDNEQFF. For the CDR3, the DNA is TGTGCCAGCAGCTTTGTGGGAACTGACAATGAGCAGTTCTTC.

This clonotype was detected a few times. The chain recombines TRBV9 with TRBJ1-3, with a weak D call TRBD1 (5 bases). CDR3 length equals 14 residues. Trimming removed 0 bases at V and 2 bases at J, with 6 bases between. Germline V lookup: CDR1 SGDLS, CDR2 YYNGEE. CDR3 amino acids: CASSVGGAGNTIYF. CDR3 coding DNA: TGTGCCAGCAGCGTAGGGGGGGCTGGAAACACCATATATTTT.

This clonotype turned up a few times. The chain joins TRBV5-5 to TRBJ2-1, with TRBD2 matching 11 bases. With V trimmed by 4 bases and J by 2 bases, 5 bases remained unmatched. Germline CDR1 is SGHKS and CDR2 is YYEKEE (reference sequence). The CDR3 is 16 amino acids. The CDR3 DNA reads as TGTGCCAGCAGCAAAAATAGCGGGAGGGCCTACAATGAGCAGTTCTTC. Its translation is CASSKNSGRAYNEQFF. The variable domain in full, completed from reference TRBV5-5 and TRBJ2-1, reads DAGVTQSPTHLIKTRGQQVTLRCSPISGHKSVSWYQQVLGQGPQFIFQYYEKEERGRGNFPDRFSARQFPNYSSELNVNALLLGDSALYLCASSKNSGRAYNEQFFGPGTRLTVL.